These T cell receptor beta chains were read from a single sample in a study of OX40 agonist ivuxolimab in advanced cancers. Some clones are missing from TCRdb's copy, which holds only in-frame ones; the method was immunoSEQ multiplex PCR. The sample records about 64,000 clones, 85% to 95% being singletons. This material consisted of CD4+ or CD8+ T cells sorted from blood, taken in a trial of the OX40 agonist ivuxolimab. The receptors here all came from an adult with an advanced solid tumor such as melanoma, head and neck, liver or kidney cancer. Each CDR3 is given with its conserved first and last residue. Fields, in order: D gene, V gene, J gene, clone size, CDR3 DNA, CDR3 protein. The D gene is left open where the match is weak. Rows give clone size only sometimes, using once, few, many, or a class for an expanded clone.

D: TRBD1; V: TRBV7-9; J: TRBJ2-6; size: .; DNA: TGTGCCAGCAGCGGGGACAGCTCTGGGGCCAACGTCCTGACTTTC; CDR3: CASSGDSSGANVLTF
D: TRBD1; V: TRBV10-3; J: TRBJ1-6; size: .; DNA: TGTGCCATCAGCAGACAGGGCTATAATTCACCCCTCCACTTT; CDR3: CAISRQGYNSPLHF
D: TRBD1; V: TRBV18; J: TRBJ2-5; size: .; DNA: TGTGCCAGCTCACCATTACAGGGGGAAGAGACCCAGTACTTC; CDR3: CASSPLQGEETQYF
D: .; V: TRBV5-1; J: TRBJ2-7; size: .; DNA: TGCGCCAGCAGCTTGGAAGGGTATGCGTACGAGCAGTACTTC; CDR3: CASSLEGYAYEQYF
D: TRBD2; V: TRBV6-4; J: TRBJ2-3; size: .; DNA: TGTGCCAGCAGTGCAGCGGGAGGCACAGATACGCAGTATTTT; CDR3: CASSAAGGTDTQYF
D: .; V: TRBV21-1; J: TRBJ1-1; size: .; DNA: TGTGCCAGCAGCAAAGGCGAGGGACAGTTCCTGAACACTGAAGCTTTCTTT; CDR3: CASSKGEGQFLNTEAFF
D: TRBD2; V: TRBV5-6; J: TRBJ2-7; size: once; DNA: TGTGCCAGCAGCCGAACTAGCGGTTCGTACGAGCAGTACTTC; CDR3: CASSRTSGSYEQYF
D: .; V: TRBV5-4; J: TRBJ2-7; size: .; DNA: TGTGCCAGCAGCTTGGCCGGATCGACCTACGAGCAGTACTTC; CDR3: CASSLAGSTYEQYF
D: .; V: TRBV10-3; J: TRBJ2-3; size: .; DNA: TGTGCCATCATGAAGGACTTTCTCACAGATACGCAGTATTTT; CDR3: CAIMKDFLTDTQYF
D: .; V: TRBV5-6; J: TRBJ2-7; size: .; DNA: TGTGCCAGCAGCTTCGACAATGGGGAGCAGTACTTC; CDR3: CASSFDNGEQYF
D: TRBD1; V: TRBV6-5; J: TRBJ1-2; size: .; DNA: TGTGCCAGCAGCCTTCTTACAGGGGGCGGTGGCTACACCTTC; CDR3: CASSLLTGGGGYTF
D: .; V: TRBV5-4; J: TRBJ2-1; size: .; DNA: TGTGCCAGCAGCTTGAACCCAGAGAACAATGAGCAGTTCTTC; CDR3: CASSLNPENNEQFF
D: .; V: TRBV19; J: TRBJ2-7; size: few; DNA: TGTGCCAGTAGTATAGGGGCCCTCACATACGAGCAGTACTTC; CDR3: CASSIGALTYEQYF
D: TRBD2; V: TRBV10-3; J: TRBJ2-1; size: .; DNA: TGTGCCATCCGTTCCCTAGCGGGAGAAGCCAATGAGCAGTTCTTC; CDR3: CAIRSLAGEANEQFF
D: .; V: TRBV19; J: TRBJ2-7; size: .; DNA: TGTGCCAGTAGTAGCAAGACAGGGACTGGCGAGCAGTACTTC; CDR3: CASSSKTGTGEQYF
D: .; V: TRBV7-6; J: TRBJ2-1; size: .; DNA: TGTGCCAGCAGCTTTTTTACTCCCCCTGGGAATGAGCAGTTCTTC; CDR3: CASSFFTPPGNEQFF
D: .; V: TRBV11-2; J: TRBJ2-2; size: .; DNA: TGTGCCAGCAGCGCCACTGAGTTCGGGGAGCTGTTTTTT; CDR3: CASSATEFGELFF
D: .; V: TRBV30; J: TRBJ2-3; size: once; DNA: TGTGCCTGGGGGGACAGTCCTAGCGGCGTGGCAGATACGCAGTATTTT; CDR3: CAWGDSPSGVADTQYF
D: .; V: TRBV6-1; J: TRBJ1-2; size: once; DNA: TGTGCCAGCAGTGAAGGGTGGGGCAGGCCCAACCCTTTCTATGGCTACACCTTC; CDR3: CASSEGWGRPNPFYGYTF
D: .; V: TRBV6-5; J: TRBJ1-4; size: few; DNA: TGTGCCAGCAGCCGCTCCTCTCCCCGCTGGGAAAAACTGTTTTTT; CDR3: CASSRSSPRWEKLFF
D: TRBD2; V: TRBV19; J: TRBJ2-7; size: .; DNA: TGTGCCAGTAGCGGGAGGGGGGGCTACGAGCAGTACTTC; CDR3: CASSGRGGYEQYF
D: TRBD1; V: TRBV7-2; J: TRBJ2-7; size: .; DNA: TGTGCCAGCACCAGGACAGGAACCTCCTACGAGCAGTACTTC; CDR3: CASTRTGTSYEQYF
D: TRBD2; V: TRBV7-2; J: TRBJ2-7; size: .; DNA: TGTGCCAGCAGCCCTTCACTAGCGGCAAGCTCCTACGAGCAGTACTTC; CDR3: CASSPSLAASSYEQYF
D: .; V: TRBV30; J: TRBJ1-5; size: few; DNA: TGTGCCTGGAGTGTATCGTTGGGGCCCCAGCATTTT; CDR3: CAWSVSLGPQHF
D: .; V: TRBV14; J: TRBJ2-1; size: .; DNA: TGTGCCAGCAGCCAATCCTTCCTCAGCTCCTACAATGAGCAGTTCTTC; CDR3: CASSQSFLSSYNEQFF
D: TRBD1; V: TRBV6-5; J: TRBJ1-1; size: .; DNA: TGTGCCAGCAGAGGTGACAGGGACGGAGCAGCTTTCTTT; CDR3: CASRGDRDGAAFF
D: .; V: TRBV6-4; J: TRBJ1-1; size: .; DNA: TGTGCCAGCAGTGACTATGGGGGCACTGAAGCTTTCTTT; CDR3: CASSDYGGTEAFF
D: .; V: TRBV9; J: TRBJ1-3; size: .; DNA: TGTGCCAGCAGCGTAGCACCAGGCTCTGGAAACACCATATATTTT; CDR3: CASSVAPGSGNTIYF
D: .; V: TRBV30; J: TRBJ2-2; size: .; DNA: TGTGCCTGGAGTGTGGGGTCAGGGGGGACCGGGGAGCTGTTTTTT; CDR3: CAWSVGSGGTGELFF
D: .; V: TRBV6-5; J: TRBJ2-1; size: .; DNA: TGTGCCAGCAGTAGGAGGGGAACAGGGTGGCAGTTCTTC; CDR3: CASSRRGTGWQFF
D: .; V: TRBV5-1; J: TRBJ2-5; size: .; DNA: TGCGCCAGCAGCTTGCGGGGCCAGTCCCAAGAGACCCAGTACTTC; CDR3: CASSLRGQSQETQYF
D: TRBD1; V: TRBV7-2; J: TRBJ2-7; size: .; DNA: TGTGCCAGCAGCCCCGACAGGGAGTCCTACGAGCAGTACTTC; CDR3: CASSPDRESYEQYF
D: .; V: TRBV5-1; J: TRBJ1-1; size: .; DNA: TGCGCCAGCAGCCCCTCGGTCGGGGGGTTGAACACTGAAGCTTTCTTT; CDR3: CASSPSVGGLNTEAFF
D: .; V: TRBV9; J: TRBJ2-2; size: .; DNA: TGTGCCAGCAGCCCAAGGGGAGACACCGGGGAGCTGTTTTTT; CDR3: CASSPRGDTGELFF
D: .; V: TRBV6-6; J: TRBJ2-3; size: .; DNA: TGTGCCACCGCGGACAGCAGCACAGATACGCAGTATTTT; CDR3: CATADSSTDTQYF